Listed below are T cell receptor beta chains from one sample, sequenced in a study of spatial heterogeneity in lung cancer. TCRdb processed the 5' RACE reads anew with MiXCR; each CDR3 protein has one entry. The sample shows 5,700 or so distinct CDR3 sequences, roughly 3.9% of them seen only once. The sequencing here drew on lung tumor tissue, taken at surgery. These receptors were taken from a female donor with early-stage non-small cell lung cancer. Each CDR3 is given with its conserved first and last residue. D genes are given only for firm matches. A row's size may be missing; if present it is once, few, many or a size class.

clone size: many; V gene: TRBV7-2; J gene: TRBJ2-5; D gene: NA; CDR3 protein: CASSPETRAPMYF; CDR3 DNA: TGTGCCAGCAGCCCAGAGACTAGGGCCCCAATGTACTTC
clone size: NA; V gene: TRBV9; J gene: TRBJ2-7; D gene: NA; CDR3 protein: CASSGQYEQYF; CDR3 DNA: TGTGCCAGCAGCGGACAATACGAGCAGTACTTC
clone size: many; V gene: TRBV7-9; J gene: TRBJ2-7; D gene: NA; CDR3 protein: CASSFAGLRTSPAYEQYF; CDR3 DNA: TGTGCCAGCAGCTTTGCGGGGTTACGGACTTCACCAGCCTACGAGCAGTACTTC
clone size: medium-sized; V gene: TRBV14; J gene: TRBJ2-7; D gene: TRBD2; CDR3 protein: CASSQASGYEQYF; CDR3 DNA: TGTGCCAGCAGCCAAGCTAGCGGGTACGAGCAGTACTTC
clone size: medium-sized; V gene: TRBV12-3/TRBV12-4; J gene: TRBJ2-1; D gene: NA; CDR3 protein: CASSFGTNYNEQFF; CDR3 DNA: TGTGCCAGCAGTTTTGGGACCAACTACAATGAGCAGTTCTTC
clone size: medium-sized; V gene: TRBV6-1; J gene: TRBJ1-2; D gene: NA; CDR3 protein: CASSWGSGSGYGYTF; CDR3 DNA: TGTGCCAGCAGTTGGGGGTCTGGCAGTGGCTATGGCTACACCTTC
clone size: medium-sized; V gene: TRBV7-9; J gene: TRBJ2-3; D gene: NA; CDR3 protein: CASSLATSTDTQYF; CDR3 DNA: TGTGCCAGCAGCTTAGCGACTAGCACAGATACGCAGTATTTT
clone size: many; V gene: TRBV5-5; J gene: TRBJ2-1; D gene: NA; CDR3 protein: CASSWGFHEQFF; CDR3 DNA: TGTGCCAGCAGCTGGGGGTTCCATGAGCAGTTCTTC
clone size: medium-sized; V gene: TRBV20-1; J gene: TRBJ2-5; D gene: TRBD2; CDR3 protein: CSARSRERVLSQYF; CDR3 DNA: TGCAGTGCTAGGTCGCGGGAGAGGGTATTATCCCAGTACTTC
clone size: many; V gene: TRBV14; J gene: TRBJ1-1; D gene: NA; CDR3 protein: CASSQVVFTEAFF; CDR3 DNA: TGTGCCAGCAGCCAAGTCGTGTTCACTGAAGCTTTCTTT
clone size: many; V gene: TRBV6-5; J gene: TRBJ2-6; D gene: NA; CDR3 protein: CASSYWGSGANVLTF; CDR3 DNA: TGTGCCAGCAGTTACTGGGGCTCCGGGGCCAACGTCCTGACTTTC
clone size: medium-sized; V gene: TRBV18; J gene: TRBJ2-2; D gene: NA; CDR3 protein: CASSPEQILTGELFF; CDR3 DNA: TGTGCCAGCTCACCGGAACAGATCCTCACCGGGGAGCTGTTTTTT
clone size: many; V gene: TRBV10-3; J gene: TRBJ2-7; D gene: NA; CDR3 protein: CAISQAYEQYF; CDR3 DNA: TGTGCCATCAGTCAAGCCTACGAGCAGTACTTC
clone size: large; V gene: TRBV6-5; J gene: TRBJ2-7; D gene: NA; CDR3 protein: CASSYSPGPGIEQYF; CDR3 DNA: TGTGCCAGCAGTTACTCTCCCGGACCTGGCATTGAGCAGTACTTC
clone size: medium-sized; V gene: TRBV4-2; J gene: TRBJ2-1; D gene: NA; CDR3 protein: CASSQLEEQFF; CDR3 DNA: TGTGCCAGCAGCCAACTGGAGGAGCAGTTCTTC
clone size: many; V gene: TRBV28; J gene: TRBJ2-7; D gene: NA; CDR3 protein: CASRNPLGEQYF; CDR3 DNA: TGTGCCAGCAGAAACCCACTAGGCGAGCAGTACTTC
clone size: many; V gene: TRBV10-1; J gene: TRBJ2-3; D gene: TRBD2; CDR3 protein: CASHPSGRPTDTQYF; CDR3 DNA: TGCGCCAGTCACCCTAGCGGGAGGCCCACAGATACGCAGTATTTT
clone size: many; V gene: TRBV28; J gene: TRBJ2-2; D gene: NA; CDR3 protein: CASRPPRVIGELFF; CDR3 DNA: TGTGCCAGCAGGCCCCCCAGGGTTATAGGGGAGCTGTTTTTT
clone size: many; V gene: TRBV18; J gene: TRBJ2-3; D gene: NA; CDR3 protein: CASSPQLGTRVVADTQYF; CDR3 DNA: TGTGCCAGCTCACCCCAATTGGGGACCAGGGTGGTTGCAGATACGCAGTATTTT
clone size: NA; V gene: TRBV12-3/TRBV12-4; J gene: TRBJ1-4; D gene: NA; CDR3 protein: CASSLLRGEKLFF; CDR3 DNA: TGTGCCAGCAGTTTATTGCGAGGTGAAAAACTGTTTTTT
clone size: many; V gene: TRBV7-9; J gene: TRBJ2-3; D gene: TRBD1; CDR3 protein: CASQGQGRDTQYF; CDR3 DNA: TGTGCCAGCCAGGGACAGGGACGAGATACGCAGTATTTT
clone size: medium-sized; V gene: TRBV5-5; J gene: TRBJ1-1; D gene: NA; CDR3 protein: CASSLRVNTEAFF; CDR3 DNA: TGTGCCAGCAGCTTGAGAGTGAACACTGAAGCTTTCTTT
clone size: many; V gene: TRBV4-2; J gene: TRBJ1-1; D gene: NA; CDR3 protein: CASGSGTLKTFEAFF; CDR3 DNA: TGTGCCAGCGGCTCTGGGACCCTCAAGACTTTTGAAGCTTTCTTT
clone size: NA; V gene: TRBV19; J gene: TRBJ1-1; D gene: TRBD1; CDR3 protein: CASSRDSKAFF; CDR3 DNA: TGTGCCAGTAGTCGGGACAGTAAAGCTTTCTTT
clone size: medium-sized; V gene: TRBV10-2; J gene: TRBJ2-7; D gene: NA; CDR3 protein: CASSEGQQKYEQYF; CDR3 DNA: TGCGCCAGCAGTGAGGGACAGCAGAAATACGAGCAGTACTTC
clone size: medium-sized; V gene: TRBV5-1; J gene: TRBJ1-4; D gene: NA; CDR3 protein: CASSWKDGEKLFF; CDR3 DNA: TGCGCCAGCAGCTGGAAGGACGGTGAAAAACTGTTTTTT
clone size: NA; V gene: TRBV4-1; J gene: TRBJ2-7; D gene: NA; CDR3 protein: CASRSTVYSYEQYF; CDR3 DNA: TGCGCCAGCAGGTCGACAGTATACTCCTACGAGCAGTACTTC
clone size: many; V gene: TRBV7-9; J gene: TRBJ2-6; D gene: NA; CDR3 protein: CASSLAHPGAGANVLTF; CDR3 DNA: TGTGCCAGCAGCTTAGCGCACCCAGGGGCCGGGGCCAACGTCCTGACTTTC
clone size: NA; V gene: TRBV3-1; J gene: TRBJ1-2; D gene: NA; CDR3 protein: CASSQDQNYGYTF; CDR3 DNA: TGTGCCAGCAGCCAAGATCAGAACTATGGCTACACCTTC
clone size: many; V gene: TRBV5-1; J gene: TRBJ2-7; D gene: NA; CDR3 protein: CASSLARDEQYF; CDR3 DNA: TGCGCCAGCAGCTTGGCCAGGGACGAGCAGTACTTC
clone size: medium-sized; V gene: TRBV4-2; J gene: TRBJ1-5; D gene: TRBD1; CDR3 protein: CASSQPTGLYSNQPQHF; CDR3 DNA: TGTGCCAGCAGCCAACCGACAGGGCTTTATAGCAATCAGCCCCAGCATTTT
clone size: medium-sized; V gene: TRBV20-1; J gene: TRBJ1-2; D gene: TRBD1; CDR3 protein: CSATLRPGQGLGGYTF; CDR3 DNA: TGCAGTGCTACCCTGAGACCAGGACAGGGGTTGGGCGGCTACACCTTC
clone size: few; V gene: TRBV18; J gene: TRBJ2-1; D gene: NA; CDR3 protein: CASSSGVSYNEQFF; CDR3 DNA: TGTGCCAGCTCCTCGGGGGTGTCCTACAATGAGCAGTTCTTC
clone size: NA; V gene: TRBV12-3/TRBV12-4; J gene: TRBJ2-2; D gene: NA; CDR3 protein: CDSSPLVGEMFF; CDR3 DNA: TGTGACAGCAGCCCCTTAGTAGGGGAGATGTTTTTT
clone size: many; V gene: TRBV12-3/TRBV12-4; J gene: TRBJ1-1; D gene: NA; CDR3 protein: CASSSLSTEAFF; CDR3 DNA: TGTGCCAGCAGTTCACTAAGTACTGAAGCTTTCTTT
clone size: many; V gene: TRBV12-3/TRBV12-4; J gene: TRBJ1-5; D gene: NA; CDR3 protein: CASSFQYNQPQHF; CDR3 DNA: TGTGCCAGCAGTTTTCAGTACAATCAGCCCCAGCATTTT
clone size: medium-sized; V gene: TRBV12-3/TRBV12-4; J gene: TRBJ2-3; D gene: NA; CDR3 protein: CASSQLAPDTQYF; CDR3 DNA: TGTGCCAGCAGTCAACTAGCCCCAGATACGCAGTATTTT
clone size: medium-sized; V gene: TRBV12-3/TRBV12-4; J gene: TRBJ1-1; D gene: NA; CDR3 protein: CASSFEGPAFF; CDR3 DNA: TGTGCCAGCAGTTTCGAGGGTCCAGCTTTCTTT
clone size: many; V gene: TRBV6-1; J gene: TRBJ2-5; D gene: NA; CDR3 protein: CASSEVRDSQETQYF; CDR3 DNA: TGTGCCAGCAGTGAAGTTAGGGATTCGCAAGAGACCCAGTACTTC
clone size: medium-sized; V gene: TRBV7-8; J gene: TRBJ2-1; D gene: NA; CDR3 protein: CASSLGLMNEQFF; CDR3 DNA: TGTGCCAGCAGCTTGGGACTTATGAATGAGCAGTTCTTC
clone size: medium-sized; V gene: TRBV19; J gene: TRBJ2-1; D gene: NA; CDR3 protein: CASSTSAGSYNEQFF; CDR3 DNA: TGTGCCAGTAGTACGAGCGCCGGCTCCTACAATGAGCAGTTCTTC